The rows below give T cell receptor beta chains drawn from one sample of a study of T cell repertoires in cytomegalovirus infection. These TCRs' antigens remain unknown. One entry per CDR3 protein, called by TCRdb with MiXCR from the reads. The repertoire holds a few hundred thousand distinct CDR3 sequences, with roughly 46% as singletons. Sequences were derived from cultured PBMCs, sampled from culture after CMV antigen stimulation. The source of these receptors is a human donor in good health (CMV status not recorded). Some clones in this sample may be carry-over from other donors' samples. Each CDR3 is given with its conserved first and last residue. The order of the fields is D gene, clone size, V gene, J gene, CDR3 DNA, CDR3 protein. A D gene is named only where the DNA matches it firmly. The listing skips clone size in some rows; elsewhere it reads once, few, many or a size class.

>.|many|TRBV4-1|TRBJ1-2
TGCGCCAGCAGCCAACGGGACTCCGTCAATTCTGGCTACACCTTC
CASSQRDSVNSGYTF
>.|.|TRBV7-4|TRBJ2-5
TGTGCCAGCAGGCCGCGGGAGACCCAGTACTTC
CASRPRETQYF
>TRBD1|.|TRBV20-1|TRBJ2-3
TGCAGTGCATTCGGACAGGGGGCTGTAGATACGCAGTATTTT
CSAFGQGAVDTQYF
>TRBD2|.|TRBV6-2/TRBV6-3|TRBJ2-1
TGTGCCAGCAGTTCCCTACTAGCGGGGGGGCCCGCGAGCAATGAGCAGTTCTTC
CASSSLLAGGPASNEQFF
>TRBD1|few|TRBV28|TRBJ1-4
TGTGCCAGCAGTCAGGGACAGTCAACTAATGAAAAACTGTTTTTT
CASSQGQSTNEKLFF
>TRBD2|.|TRBV4-1|TRBJ2-1
TGCGCCAGCAGCCAAACTCTTAGCGGGAGGAGGGACAATGAGCAGTTCTTC
CASSQTLSGRRDNEQFF
>.|.|TRBV7-2|TRBJ1-1
TGTGCCAGCAGCTTAGCCGGGGTAATGAACACTGAAGCTTTCTTT
CASSLAGVMNTEAFF
>.|few|TRBV6-1|TRBJ2-3
TGTGCCAGTCGTAATCCCGGGACTTTCACAGATACGCAGTATTTT
CASRNPGTFTDTQYF
>TRBD1|few|TRBV7-2|TRBJ1-5
TGTGCCAGCAGCTTAAACAGGGGGCTGTTCCAGCCCCAGCATTTT
CASSLNRGLFQPQHF
>TRBD2|.|TRBV11-2|TRBJ2-1
TGTGCCAGCAGCCCACTAGCGGGGGGGGTGAATGAGCAGTTCTTC
CASSPLAGGVNEQFF
>.|few|TRBV6-5|TRBJ1-1
TGTGCCAGCAGTTACTCGGTGGGCACTGAAGCTTTCTTT
CASSYSVGTEAFF
>.|many|TRBV7-2|TRBJ1-4
TGTGCCAGCAGCCGAGCAGGGACACCTGATGAAAAACTGTTTTTT
CASSRAGTPDEKLFF
>.|.|TRBV20-1|TRBJ2-3
TGCAGTGCTAGAGAGGCGAACCGAGGCACAGATACGCAGTATTTT
CSAREANRGTDTQYF
>.|few|TRBV19|TRBJ1-5
TGTGCCAGCAGAACAATTCTGGGCAATCAGCCCCAGCATTTT
CASRTILGNQPQHF
>.|.|TRBV9|TRBJ1-1
TGTGCCAGCAGCGTAGGGGCCAGGGGAAGGATGAACACTGAAGCTTTCTTT
CASSVGARGRMNTEAFF
>TRBD2|.|TRBV12-3/TRBV12-4|TRBJ2-5
TGTGCCAGCCAGGGAGCGGGAGAAGAGACCCAGTACTTC
CASQGAGEETQYF
>.|many|TRBV7-2|TRBJ2-7
TGTGCCAGCAGCCCCAAGGGGGGGGACAGCACTTCCTACGAGCAGTACTTC
CASSPKGGDSTSYEQYF
>.|.|TRBV12-3/TRBV12-4|TRBJ1-3
TGTGCCAGCACCACGGGCCTTGCGGCTGGAAACACCATATATTTT
CASTTGLAAGNTIYF
>.|.|TRBV12-3/TRBV12-4|TRBJ1-4
TGTGCCAGCAGTTGGGGGGTTCCAACTAATGAAAAACTGTTTTTT
CASSWGVPTNEKLFF
>TRBD2|.|TRBV12-3/TRBV12-4|TRBJ2-5
TGTGCCAGCAGTCCGGCCCCGGGACTAGCTGGGACCCAGTACTTC
CASSPAPGLAGTQYF
>.|few|TRBV6-1|TRBJ2-1
TGTGCCGCATTGGCGGCCCCGGATGAGCAGTTCTTC
CAALAAPDEQFF
>TRBD1|.|TRBV7-9|TRBJ1-2
TGTGCCAGCAGCTTCACAGGGGCCGGCTACACCTTC
CASSFTGAGYTF